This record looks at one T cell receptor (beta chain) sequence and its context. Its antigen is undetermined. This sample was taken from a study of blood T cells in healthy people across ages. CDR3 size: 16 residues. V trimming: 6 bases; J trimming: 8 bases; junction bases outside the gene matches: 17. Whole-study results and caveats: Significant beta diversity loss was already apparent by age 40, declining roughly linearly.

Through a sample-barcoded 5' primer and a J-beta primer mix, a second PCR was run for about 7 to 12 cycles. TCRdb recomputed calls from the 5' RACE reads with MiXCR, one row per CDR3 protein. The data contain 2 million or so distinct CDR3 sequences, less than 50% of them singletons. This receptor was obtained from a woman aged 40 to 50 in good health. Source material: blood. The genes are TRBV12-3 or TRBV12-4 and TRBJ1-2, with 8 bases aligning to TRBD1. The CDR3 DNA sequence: TGTGCCAGCAGACCCATTCCGGGACAGGCCTCTATCGGCTACACCTTC. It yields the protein CASRPIPGQASIGYTF.